The T cell receptor beta chain under discussion was sequenced for a study of T cells after somatic rescue of genetic block. TCRdb keeps only in-frame clones here, not all; method: immunoSEQ multiplex PCR. The sample lists 67,000 or so clones, roughly 93% seen once, with roughly 2.8% in the top ten. Unmatched junction bases numbered 11, after V lost 5 bases and J lost 3 bases. This CDR3 has 19 residues. Looked up from germline, CDR1 is LGHNT and CDR2 is FRNRAP. The TCR sequence derives from a man aged 25-40 years. Sequenced input: peripheral blood mononuclear cells (PBMCs). This chain uses TRBV12-5 with TRBJ2-6, with 12 bases identical to TRBD1. The DNA of the CDR3 is TGTGCTAGTGGTCTCGGGACAGGGGGCCCTGGATTTGGGGCCAACGTCCTGACTTTC. Its translation: CASGLGTGGPGFGANVLTF.